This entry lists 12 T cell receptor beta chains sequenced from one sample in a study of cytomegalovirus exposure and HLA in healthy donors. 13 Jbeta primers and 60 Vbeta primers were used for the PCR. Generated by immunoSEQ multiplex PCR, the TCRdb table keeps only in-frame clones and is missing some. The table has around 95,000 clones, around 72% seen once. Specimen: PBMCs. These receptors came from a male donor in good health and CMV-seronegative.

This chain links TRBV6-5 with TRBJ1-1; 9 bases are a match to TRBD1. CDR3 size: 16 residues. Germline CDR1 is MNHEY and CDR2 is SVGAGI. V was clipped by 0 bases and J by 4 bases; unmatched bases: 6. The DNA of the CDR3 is TGTGCCAGCAGTTACTCCTCCGGGACAGGGAGCACTGAAGCTTTCTTT. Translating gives CASSYSSGTGSTEAFF.

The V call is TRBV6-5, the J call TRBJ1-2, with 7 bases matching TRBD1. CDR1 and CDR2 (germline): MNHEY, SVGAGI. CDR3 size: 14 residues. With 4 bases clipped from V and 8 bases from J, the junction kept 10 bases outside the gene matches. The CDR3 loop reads CASSSTTGTDGYTF. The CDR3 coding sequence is TGTGCCAGCAGTTCCACGACAGGGACCGACGGCTACACCTTC.

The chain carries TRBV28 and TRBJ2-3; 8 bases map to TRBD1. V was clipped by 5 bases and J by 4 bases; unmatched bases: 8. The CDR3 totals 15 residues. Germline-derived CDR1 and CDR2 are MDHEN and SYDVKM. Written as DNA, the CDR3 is TGTGCCAGCAGTCACGACAGGGGAGAAGCAGATACGCAGTATTTT. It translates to CASSHDRGEADTQYF.

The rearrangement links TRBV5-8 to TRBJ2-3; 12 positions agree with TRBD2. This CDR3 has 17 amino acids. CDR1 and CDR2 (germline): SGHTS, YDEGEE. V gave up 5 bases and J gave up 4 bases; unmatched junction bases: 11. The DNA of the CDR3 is TGTGCCAGCAGGACAGGACGTCTAGCGGGAGGGTCAGATACGCAGTATTTT. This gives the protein CASRTGRLAGGSDTQYF.

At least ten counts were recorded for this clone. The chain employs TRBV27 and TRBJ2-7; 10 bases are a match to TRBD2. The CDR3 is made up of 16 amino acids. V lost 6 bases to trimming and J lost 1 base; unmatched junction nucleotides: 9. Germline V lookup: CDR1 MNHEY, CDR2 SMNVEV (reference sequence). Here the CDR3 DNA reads TGTGCCAGCAGAATAGCGGGAGGCCCAGGGTCCTACGAGCAGTACTTC. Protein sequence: CASRIAGGPGSYEQYF.

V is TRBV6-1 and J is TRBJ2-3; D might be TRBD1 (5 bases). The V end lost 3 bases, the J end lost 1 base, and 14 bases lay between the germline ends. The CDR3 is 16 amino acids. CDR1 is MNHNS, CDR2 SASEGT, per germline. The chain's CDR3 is CASSDPPLGRTDTQYF. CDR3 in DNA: TGTGCCAGCAGTGATCCCCCCCTGGGGCGCACAGATACGCAGTATTTT.

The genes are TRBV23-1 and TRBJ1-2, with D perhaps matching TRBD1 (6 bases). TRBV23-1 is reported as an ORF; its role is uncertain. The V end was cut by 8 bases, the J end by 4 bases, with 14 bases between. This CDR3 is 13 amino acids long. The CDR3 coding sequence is TGCGCCAGCGGACCGGGACAAGTCTATGGCTACACCTTC. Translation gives CASGPGQVYGYTF.

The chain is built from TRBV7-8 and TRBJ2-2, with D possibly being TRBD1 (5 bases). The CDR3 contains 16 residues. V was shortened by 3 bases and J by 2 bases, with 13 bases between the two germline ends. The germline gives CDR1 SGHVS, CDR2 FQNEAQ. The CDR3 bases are TGTGCCAGCAGCTTGTTAACAGGAAGAAACACCGGGGAGCTGTTTTTT. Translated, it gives CASSLLTGRNTGELFF.

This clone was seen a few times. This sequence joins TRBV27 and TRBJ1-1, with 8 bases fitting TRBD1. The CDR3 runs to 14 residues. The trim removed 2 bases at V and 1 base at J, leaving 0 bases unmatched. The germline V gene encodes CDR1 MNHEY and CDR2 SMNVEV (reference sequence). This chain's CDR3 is CASSLDRGNTEAFF. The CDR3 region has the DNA TGTGCCAGCAGTTTAGACAGGGGGAACACTGAAGCTTTCTTT.

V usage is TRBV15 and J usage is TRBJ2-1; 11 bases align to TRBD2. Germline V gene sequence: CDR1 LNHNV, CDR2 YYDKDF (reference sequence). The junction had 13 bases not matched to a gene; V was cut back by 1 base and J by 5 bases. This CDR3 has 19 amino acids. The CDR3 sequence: CATSRVLAGGSFLHNEQFF. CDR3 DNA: TGTGCCACCAGCAGAGTCCTAGCGGGAGGTTCGTTTCTTCACAATGAGCAGTTCTTC.

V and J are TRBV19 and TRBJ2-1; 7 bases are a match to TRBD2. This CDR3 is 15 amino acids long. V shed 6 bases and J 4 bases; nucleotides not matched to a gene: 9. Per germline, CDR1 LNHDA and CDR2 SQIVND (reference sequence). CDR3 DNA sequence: TGTGCCAGTAGCCCACTAGCGCTCCAGTACAATGAGCAGTTCTTC. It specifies CASSPLALQYNEQFF.

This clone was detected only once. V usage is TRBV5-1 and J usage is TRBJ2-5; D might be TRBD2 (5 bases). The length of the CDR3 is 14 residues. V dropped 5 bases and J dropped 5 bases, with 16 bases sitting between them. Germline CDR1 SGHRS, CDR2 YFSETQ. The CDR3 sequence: CASSPFEGEETQYF. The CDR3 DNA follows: TGCGCCAGCAGTCCTTTCGAGGGAGAGGAGACCCAGTACTTC.